This TCR beta chain was recorded in a study of blood T cell repertoires in COVID-19. Across the study: PBMCs, B-cell-depleted T cells, or T cells provided the cDNA or gDNA that made up the material.

Using immunoSEQ multiplex PCR, the repertoire was profiled, and TCRdb retains in-frame clones only, with some absent. This table holds about 250,000 clones, under 95% found once. The V gene's germline CDR1 is MDHEN and CDR2 SYDVKM. V lost 3 bases and J lost 0; bases outside the gene matches: 6. The CDR3 loop spans 18 amino acids. Categorization into cohorts depended on clinical history that participants reported. This clonotype originated in a woman between 18 and 29 years old who had recovered from COVID-19. The V call is TRBV28, the J call TRBJ2-6; 9 bases fit TRBD1. The specimen sequenced was PBMCs or T cells enriched from blood (not recorded which). CDR3 loop: CASSFTGGVSSGANVLTF. DNA of the CDR3: TGTGCCAGCAGTTTCACAGGGGGCGTAAGCTCTGGGGCCAACGTCCTGACTTTC.